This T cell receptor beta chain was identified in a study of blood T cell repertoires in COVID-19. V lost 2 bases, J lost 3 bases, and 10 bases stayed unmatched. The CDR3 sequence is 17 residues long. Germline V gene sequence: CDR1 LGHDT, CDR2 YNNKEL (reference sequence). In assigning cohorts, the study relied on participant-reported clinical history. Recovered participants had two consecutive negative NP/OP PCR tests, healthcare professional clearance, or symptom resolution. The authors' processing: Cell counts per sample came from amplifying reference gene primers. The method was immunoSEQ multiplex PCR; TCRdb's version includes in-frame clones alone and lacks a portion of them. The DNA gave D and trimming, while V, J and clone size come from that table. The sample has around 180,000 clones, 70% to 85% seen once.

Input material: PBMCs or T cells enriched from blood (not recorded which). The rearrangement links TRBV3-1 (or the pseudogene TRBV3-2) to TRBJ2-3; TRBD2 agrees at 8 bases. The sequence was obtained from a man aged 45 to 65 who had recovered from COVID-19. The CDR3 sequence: CASSQLGSGGRTDTQYF. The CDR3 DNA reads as TGTGCCAGCAGCCAATTGGGAAGCGGGGGAAGAACAGATACGCAGTATTTT.